This T cell receptor (beta chain) was recorded in a study of blood T cells in healthy people across ages. Comment on this clonotype: Its antigen is unidentified.

Samples had at least 7 million PBMCs isolated from them. Primed by a sample-barcoded 5' primer and a J-beta primer mix, a second PCR proceeded for about 7 to 11 cycles. A template-switch adaptor containing 12 random nucleotides labeled each cDNA molecule. Each CDR3 protein is one row after TCRdb ran MiXCR on the 5' RACE reads. Here the sample spans some 1.1 million distinct CDR3 sequences, roughly two fifths being singletons. The CDR3 is 14 amino acids. J gave up 12 bases and V 4 bases, and 9 bases lay outside the gene matches. Study observations and caveats: There was no known CMV status for donors, so expanded clonotype changes were possibly confounded. Estimated diversity, derived from one million T cells, was regarded as an underestimate.

The sequence was obtained from a man between 18 and 29 years old in good health. J is TRBJ2-1 and V is TRBV12-3 or TRBV12-4, with 10 bases aligning to TRBD2. Sequencing input: blood. The CDR3 DNA reads TGTGCCAGCAGTTCATCTAGCGGGAGAGGGAGGCAGTTCTTC. This encodes CASSSSSGRGRQFF.